This record looks at one T cell receptor beta chain sequence and its context. The sample originates from a study of T cells after yellow fever vaccination. Looking at the study overall: Preparing low-cell-number fractions relied on SMART-Seq v4 Ultra Low Input. General observations from the study: In FACS-sorted repertoires, abundant clonotypes from the bulk population could appear as contaminants. After the booster, about 95% of CD4 and more than 85% of CD8 primary-response clones were re-detected.

TCRdb processed the 5' RACE reads anew with MiXCR; each CDR3 protein has one entry. The sample has about 85,000 distinct CDR3 sequences, about 14% seen once; the top ten hold just under 25%. There are 14 residues in the CDR3. The V gene lost 5 bases and the J gene lost 4 bases, with 15 bases spanning the gap. CDR1 is SGHVS, CDR2 FNYEAQ, per germline. The receptor was derived from a man aged 18-30 years who received the YFV17D yellow fever vaccine. Specimen: CD8+ T cells not binding an NS4B(214-222) dextramer, sorted from PBMCs, collected approximately 22 days after the first yellow fever vaccination. This chain joins TRBV7-6 and TRBJ2-7; D call uncertain. This chain's CDR3 is CASSLASAGYEQYF. As DNA, the CDR3 is TGTGCCAGCAGCCTCGCGTCCGCCGGGTACGAGCAGTACTTC.